The entry below describes one T cell receptor beta chain. As yet, its antigen is unknown. In the original analysis: Between-group CDR3 differences, defined by clinicopathological status, yielded a distant-metastasis classifier for papillary thyroid cancer. MiXCR was used by TCRdb to re-call the PCR reads. These V and J calls rely on TCRdb rather than the paper's analysis. The table includes roughly 3,700 clones, around 33% detected once. The CDR3 contains 10 residues. V was clipped by 5 bases and J by 9 bases, with 8 bases between them. Per the germline V gene, CDR1 is DFQATT and CDR2 is SNEGSKA (reference sequence). This specimen belongs to a study of metastatic and nonmetastatic thyroid tumors. About the study: It was across blood and tumor or nodule tissue from malignant and benign thyroid patients that repertoires were compared.

Study findings and constraints: Benign nodules were reported to have significantly lower TCR beta diversity than malignant thyroid tumors, in blood and tumor.

Thyroid surgery took place with no prior treatment in any patient. Sequenced material: adjacent normal tissue. The chain combines TRBV20-1 with TRBJ2-1; D is ambiguous. This receptor was taken from a female donor with papillary thyroid cancer or a benign thyroid nodule (not recorded which). Some clones in this sample may be carry-over from other donors' samples. The CDR3 coding sequence is TGCAGTGCTGGGGTGGTTGAGCAGTTCTTC. Protein product: CSAGVVEQFF.